The 8 T cell receptor beta chains in this list originate from one sample, sequenced in a study of T-cell memory formation after mild COVID-19. TCRdb redid the calling of the 5' RACE reads with MiXCR, one entry per CDR3 protein. The sample records fewer than 700,000 distinct CDR3 sequences, over 15% being singletons. Source material: PBMCs or a T cell subset sorted from them (not recorded which). These receptors were taken from an adult woman who had mild COVID-19 (a few samples of this study predate the infection). Cell type and time point are not known.

This clonotype was found a few times. This chain links TRBV4-1 with TRBJ2-7, with 8 bases aligning to TRBD1. The CDR3 sequence is 16 residues long. Germline CDR1 is MGHRA and CDR2 is YSYEKL. The V gene end was trimmed by 0 bases and the J gene end by 2 bases; junction bases not matched to a gene: 6. CDR3 residues: CASSQDMDRATYEQYF. The CDR3 DNA is TGCGCCAGCAGCCAAGATATGGACAGGGCAACCTACGAGCAGTACTTC.

There are a few counts of this clonotype. The gene calls are TRBV6-5 and TRBJ2-7; D is possibly TRBD2 (5 bases). CDR3 length equals 14 residues. The germline V gene has CDR1 MNHEY and CDR2 SVGAGI. Trimming stripped 10 bases from V and 6 bases from J, with 22 bases between. The CDR3 coding sequence is TGTGCCACCCGTCCGGTGGGAGCTTACGGCGAGCAGTACTTC. Its translation: CATRPVGAYGEQYF.

This clonotype came up a few times. This chain uses TRBV24-1 with TRBJ2-1; possibly TRBD2 for D (6 bases). The germline CDR1 and CDR2 sequences are KGHDR and SFDVKD. The V gene lost 5 bases and the J gene lost 5 bases, with 15 bases spanning the gap. CDR3 length equals 15 residues. CDR3 in amino acids: CATSVISGRNNEQFF. The CDR3 DNA is TGTGCCACCAGTGTAATAAGCGGGCGTAACAATGAGCAGTTCTTC.

The gene calls are TRBV7-9 and TRBJ2-1; 9 nucleotides agree with TRBD1. Unmatched junction bases numbered 9, after V lost 5 bases and J lost 4 bases. CDR3 size: 16 residues. Germline V gene sequence: CDR1 SEHNR, CDR2 FQNEAQ (reference sequence). The CDR3 spells CASSPTGGPIYNEQFF. The CDR3 DNA sequence: TGTGCCAGCAGCCCGACAGGGGGGCCCATTTACAATGAGCAGTTCTTC.

This chain's CDR3 is CASSPKLLAGYYEQYF. CDR3 coding DNA: TGTGCCAGCAGCCCCAAGCTACTAGCGGGGTACTACGAGCAGTACTTC. V is TRBV6-5 and J is TRBJ2-7, with TRBD2 matching over 10 bases. V was pared by 6 bases and J by 3 bases, with 11 bases of the junction left unmatched. CDR3 length: 16 amino acids. Germline V gene sequence: CDR1 MNHEY, CDR2 SVGAGI.

The chain couples TRBV11-2 to TRBJ2-2, with a tentative D call TRBD2 (5 bases). Germline V gene sequence: CDR1 SGHAT, CDR2 FQNNGV. This CDR3 is built from 15 residues. The ends were cut back, 2 bases at V and 1 base at J, with 8 bases in the middle. The CDR3 coding sequence is TGTGCCAGCAGCTTACACAGCGGGAACACCGGGGAGCTGTTTTTT. As protein: CASSLHSGNTGELFF.

This sequence joins TRBV6-5 and TRBJ1-4, with TRBD1 as a possible D gene (6 bases). The CDR3 length is 13 residues. Looked up from germline, CDR1 is MNHEY and CDR2 is SVGAGI. Trimming stripped 5 bases from V and 6 bases from J, with 10 bases between. The CDR3 DNA sequence: TGTGCCAGCAGTCCTCGGACAGATGAAAAACTGTTTTTT. Translation: CASSPRTDEKLFF.

This clonotype was observed many times. This sequence joins TRBV12-3 or TRBV12-4 and TRBJ1-1; 9 positions agree with TRBD1. This CDR3 contains 19 residues. J was trimmed by 3 bases and V by 2 bases; bases with no gene match: 16. The CDR3 loop is CASSLPDQSTGGGDTEAFF. The CDR3 DNA reads TGTGCCAGCAGTTTACCGGACCAATCGACAGGGGGTGGGGACACTGAAGCTTTCTTT.